This T cell receptor beta chain is drawn from a study of cytomegalovirus exposure and HLA in healthy donors. Overall study findings and caveats: It was confirmed in vitro that three of the CMV-associated chains were specific for CMV antigens. The study carried out a later analysis of TCR beta sequences. It associated 15,000 to 20,000 of them with specific HLA alleles at a false discovery rate of 0.05. Fewer N-insertions (relative to the approximately 700-donor mean) were reportedly seen in an Asian-associated ancestry cluster in a later analysis.

Researchers ran the PCR with 60 Vbeta and 13 Jbeta primers. The method was immunoSEQ multiplex PCR; TCRdb's version includes in-frame clones alone and lacks a portion of them. This sample has under 250,000 clones, with around 80% found just once. This clone occurred a few times. Its antigen is unknown. Germline-derived CDR1 and CDR2 are WNHNN and SYGVQD (reference sequence). CDR3 length equals 14 residues. V lost 7 bases to trimming and J lost 1 base; unmatched junction nucleotides: 6. This chain connects TRBV10-1 to TRBJ1-1, with 7 bases identical to TRBD1. The sample taken for sequencing was PBMCs. This TCR was sampled from a man aged 25-45 years in good health and CMV-seronegative. The CDR3 region is CASKSGTANTEAFF. Written as DNA, the CDR3 is TGCGCCAGCAAGTCCGGGACAGCGAACACTGAAGCTTTCTTT.